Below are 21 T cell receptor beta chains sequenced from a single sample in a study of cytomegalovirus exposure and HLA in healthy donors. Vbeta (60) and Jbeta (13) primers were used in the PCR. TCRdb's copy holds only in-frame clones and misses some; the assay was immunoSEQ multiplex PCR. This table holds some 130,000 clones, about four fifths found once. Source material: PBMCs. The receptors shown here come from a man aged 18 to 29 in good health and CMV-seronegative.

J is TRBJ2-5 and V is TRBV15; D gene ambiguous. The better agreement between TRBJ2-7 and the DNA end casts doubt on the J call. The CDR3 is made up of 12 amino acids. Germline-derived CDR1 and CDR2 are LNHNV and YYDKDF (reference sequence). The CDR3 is CATSRLYYEQYF. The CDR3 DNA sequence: TGTGCCACCAGCAGGCTGTACTACGAGCAGTACTTC.

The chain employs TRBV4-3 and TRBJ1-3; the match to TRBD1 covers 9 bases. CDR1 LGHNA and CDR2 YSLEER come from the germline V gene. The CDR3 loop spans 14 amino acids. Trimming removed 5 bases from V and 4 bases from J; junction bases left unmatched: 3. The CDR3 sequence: CASSDRGSGNTIYF. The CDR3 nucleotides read TGCGCCAGCAGCGACAGGGGGTCAGGAAACACCATATATTTT.

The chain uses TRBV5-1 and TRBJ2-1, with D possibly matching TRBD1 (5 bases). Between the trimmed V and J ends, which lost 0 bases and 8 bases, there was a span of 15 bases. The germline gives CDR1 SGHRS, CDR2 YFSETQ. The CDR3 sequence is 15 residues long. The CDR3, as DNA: TGCGCCAGCAGCTTGGCCCTAAGGGGTCGTTATGAGCAGTTCTTC. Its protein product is CASSLALRGRYEQFF.

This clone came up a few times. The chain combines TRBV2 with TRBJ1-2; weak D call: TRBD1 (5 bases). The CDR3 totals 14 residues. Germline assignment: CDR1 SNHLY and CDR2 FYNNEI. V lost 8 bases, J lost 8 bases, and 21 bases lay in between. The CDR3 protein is CASGEGRVSFGYTF. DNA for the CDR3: TGTGCCAGCGGGGAGGGCAGGGTTTCTTTCGGCTACACCTTC. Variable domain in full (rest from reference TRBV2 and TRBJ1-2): EPEVTQTPSHQVTQMGQEVILRCVPISNHLYFYWYRQILGQKVEFLVSFYNNEISEKSEIFDDQFSVERPDGSNFTLKIRSTKLEDSAMYFCASGEGRVSFGYTFGSGTRLTVV.

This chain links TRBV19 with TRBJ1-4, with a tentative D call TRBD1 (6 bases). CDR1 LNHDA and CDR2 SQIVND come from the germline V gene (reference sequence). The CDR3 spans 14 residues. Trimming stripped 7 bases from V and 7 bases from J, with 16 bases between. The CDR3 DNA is TGTGCCAGTATCCCGAGGGGGGGATCTGAAAAACTGTTTTTT. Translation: CASIPRGGSEKLFF.

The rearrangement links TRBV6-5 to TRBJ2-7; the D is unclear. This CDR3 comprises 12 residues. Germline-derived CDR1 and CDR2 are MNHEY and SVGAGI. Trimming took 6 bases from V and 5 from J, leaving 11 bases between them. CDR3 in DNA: TGTGCCAGCAGCGCCGAGGCGGACGAGCAGTACTTC. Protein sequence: CASSAEADEQYF.

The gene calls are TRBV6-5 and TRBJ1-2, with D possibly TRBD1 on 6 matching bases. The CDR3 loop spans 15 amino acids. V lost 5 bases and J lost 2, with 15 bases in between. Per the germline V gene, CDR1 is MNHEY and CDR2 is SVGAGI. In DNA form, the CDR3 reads TGTGCCAGCAGTCCCACGGACAGTTTGAACTATGGCTACACCTTC. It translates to CASSPTDSLNYGYTF.

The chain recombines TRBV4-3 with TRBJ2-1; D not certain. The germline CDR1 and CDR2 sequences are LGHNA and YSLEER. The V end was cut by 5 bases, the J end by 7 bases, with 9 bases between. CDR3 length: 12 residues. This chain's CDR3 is CASSAMRNEQFF. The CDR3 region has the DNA TGCGCCAGCAGCGCAATGAGGAATGAGCAGTTCTTC.

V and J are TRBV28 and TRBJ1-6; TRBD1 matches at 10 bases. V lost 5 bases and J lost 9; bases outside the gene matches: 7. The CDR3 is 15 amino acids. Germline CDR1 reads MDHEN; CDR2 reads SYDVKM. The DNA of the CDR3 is TGTGCCAGCAGTCTCACCGGGACAGGGGCTTCACCCCTCCACTTT. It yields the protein CASSLTGTGASPLHF.

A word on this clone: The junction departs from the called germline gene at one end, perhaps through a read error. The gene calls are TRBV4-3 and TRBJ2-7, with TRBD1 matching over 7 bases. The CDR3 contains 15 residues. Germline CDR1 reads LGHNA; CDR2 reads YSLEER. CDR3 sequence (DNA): TGCGCTAGCAGCCAAGATAGGGACAGAACCTACGAGCAGTACTTC. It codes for CASSQDRDRTYEQYF.

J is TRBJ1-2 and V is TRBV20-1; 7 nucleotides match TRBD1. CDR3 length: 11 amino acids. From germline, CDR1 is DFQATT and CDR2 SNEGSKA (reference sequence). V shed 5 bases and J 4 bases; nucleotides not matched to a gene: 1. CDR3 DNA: TGCAGTGCTGGGACAGTCTATGGCTACACCTTC. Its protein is CSAGTVYGYTF.

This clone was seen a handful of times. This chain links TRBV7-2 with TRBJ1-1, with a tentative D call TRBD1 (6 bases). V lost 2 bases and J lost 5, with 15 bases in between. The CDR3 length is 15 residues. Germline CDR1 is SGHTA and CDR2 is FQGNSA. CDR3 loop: CASSLFRGKETEAFF. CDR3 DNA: TGTGCCAGCAGCTTATTTAGGGGGAAGGAAACTGAAGCTTTCTTT.

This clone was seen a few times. The CDR3 nucleotides are TGTGCCAGCTCACCCGGCGCACAGGGTGATCAGCCCCAGCATTTT. This codes for CASSPGAQGDQPQHF. The chain links TRBV18 to TRBJ1-5, with D tentatively TRBD1 (6 bases). The CDR3 has 15 amino acids. Germline V gene lookup returns CDR1 KGHSH and CDR2 LQKENI. The V and J ends lost 3 bases and 5 bases respectively, with 14 bases between them. Based on the CDR3 plus reference TRBV18 and TRBJ1-5, the full variable domain is NAGVMQNPRHLVRRRGQEARLRCSPMKGHSHVYWYRQLPEEGLKFMVYLQKENIIDESGMPKERFSAEFPKEGPSILRIQQVVRGDSAAYFCASSPGAQGDQPQHFGDGTRLSIL.

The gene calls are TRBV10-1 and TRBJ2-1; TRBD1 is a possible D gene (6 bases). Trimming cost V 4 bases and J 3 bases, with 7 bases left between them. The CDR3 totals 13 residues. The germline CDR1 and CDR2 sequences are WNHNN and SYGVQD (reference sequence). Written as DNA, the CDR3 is TGCGCCAGCAGTGGAGGGGGCTACAATGAGCAGTTCTTC. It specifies CASSGGGYNEQFF.

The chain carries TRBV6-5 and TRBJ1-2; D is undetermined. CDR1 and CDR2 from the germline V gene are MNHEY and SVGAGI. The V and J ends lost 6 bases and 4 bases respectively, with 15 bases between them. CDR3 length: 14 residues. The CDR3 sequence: CASSRTRSSYGYTF. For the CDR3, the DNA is TGTGCCAGCAGCCGTACAAGGAGTAGCTATGGCTACACCTTC.

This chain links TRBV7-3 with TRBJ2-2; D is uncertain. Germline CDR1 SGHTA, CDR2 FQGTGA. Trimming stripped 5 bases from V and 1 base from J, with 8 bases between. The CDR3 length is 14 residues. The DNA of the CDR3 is TGTGCCAGCAGCCCCACAGTGAACACCGGGGAGCTGTTTTTT. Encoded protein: CASSPTVNTGELFF.

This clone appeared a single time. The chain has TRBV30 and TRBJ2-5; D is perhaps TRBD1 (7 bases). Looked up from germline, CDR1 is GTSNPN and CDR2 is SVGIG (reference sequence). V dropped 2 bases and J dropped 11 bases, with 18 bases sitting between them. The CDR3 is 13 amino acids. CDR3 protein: CAWSHQGGTEQYF. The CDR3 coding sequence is TGTGCCTGGAGTCACCAGGGGGGTACTGAGCAGTACTTC.

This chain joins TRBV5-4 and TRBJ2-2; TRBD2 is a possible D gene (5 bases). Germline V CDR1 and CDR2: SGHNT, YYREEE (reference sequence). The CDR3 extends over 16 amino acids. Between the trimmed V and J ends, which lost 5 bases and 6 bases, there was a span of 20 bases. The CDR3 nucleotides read TGTGCCAGCAGTTTAGAGGGTCACGTCGGGGCCGGGGAGCTGTTTTTT. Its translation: CASSLEGHVGAGELFF. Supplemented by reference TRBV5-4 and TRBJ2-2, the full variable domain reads ETGVTQSPTHLIKTRGQQVTLRCSSQSGHNTVSWYQQALGQGPQFIFQYYREEENGRGNFPPRFSGLQFPNYSSELNVNALELDDSALYLCASSLEGHVGAGELFFGEGSRLTVL.

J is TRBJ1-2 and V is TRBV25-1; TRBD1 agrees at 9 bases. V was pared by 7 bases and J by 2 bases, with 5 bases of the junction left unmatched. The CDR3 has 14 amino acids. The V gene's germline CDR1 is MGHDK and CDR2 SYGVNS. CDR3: CASKLQGANYGYTF. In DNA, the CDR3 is TGTGCCAGCAAGCTACAGGGGGCGAACTATGGCTACACCTTC.

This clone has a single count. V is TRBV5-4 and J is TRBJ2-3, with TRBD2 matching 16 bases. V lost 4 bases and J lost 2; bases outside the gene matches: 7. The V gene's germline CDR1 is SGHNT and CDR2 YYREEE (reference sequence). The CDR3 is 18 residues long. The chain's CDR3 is CASSTGTSGGVFTDTQYF. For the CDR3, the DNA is TGTGCCAGCAGCACGGGGACTAGCGGGGGGGTTTTCACAGATACGCAGTATTTT. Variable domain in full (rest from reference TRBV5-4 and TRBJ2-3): ETGVTQSPTHLIKTRGQQVTLRCSSQSGHNTVSWYQQALGQGPQFIFQYYREEENGRGNFPPRFSGLQFPNYSSELNVNALELDDSALYLCASSTGTSGGVFTDTQYFGPGTRLTVL.

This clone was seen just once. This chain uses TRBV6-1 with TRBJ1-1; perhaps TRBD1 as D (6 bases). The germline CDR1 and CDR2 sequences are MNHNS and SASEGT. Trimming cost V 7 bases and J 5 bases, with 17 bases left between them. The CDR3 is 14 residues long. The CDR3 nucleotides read TGTGCCAGCACCACAGGGTGGAGAGGGACTGAAGCTTTCTTT. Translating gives CASTTGWRGTEAFF.